Listed below are T cell receptor beta chains from one sample, sequenced in a study of control samples from healthy donors and cancer patients. Profiling relied on immunoSEQ multiplex PCR, and the TCRdb table lists in-frame clones only, not all of them. The sample carries about 130,000 clones, roughly 94% recorded once. Sequenced: PBMCs. The receptors derive from a man aged 60 to 75 with colorectal cancer. The CDR3 runs from the conserved cysteine through the conserved F or W. The order of the fields is clone size, D gene, V gene, J gene, CDR3 protein, CDR3 DNA. The D gene is left open where the match is weak. Clone size appears in some rows only: once, few, many, or a class for an expanded clone.

>.|TRBD1|TRBV28|TRBJ1-4
CASSSGQVSEKLFF
TGTGCCAGCAGCTCAGGACAGGTTTCTGAAAAACTGTTTTTT
>.|.|TRBV2|TRBJ2-5
CASSKTGGETQYF
TGTGCCAGCAGCAAGACAGGAGGGGAGACCCAGTACTTC
>.|.|TRBV10-3|TRBJ2-7
CAIMGSYSSYEQYF
TGTGCCATCATGGGGTCGTACAGCTCCTACGAGCAGTACTTC
>.|.|TRBV6-4|TRBJ1-2
CASSDSYPAGGYTF
TGTGCCAGCAGTGACTCTTACCCAGCAGGAGGCTACACCTTC
>.|TRBD2|TRBV7-2|TRBJ2-5
CASSFPAGGPETQYF
TGTGCCAGCAGCTTCCCAGCGGGGGGGCCGGAGACCCAGTACTTC
>.|TRBD1|TRBV5-8|TRBJ1-4
CASSFRQGASNEKLFF
TGTGCCAGCAGCTTCAGGCAGGGGGCATCTAATGAAAAACTGTTTTTT
>.|.|TRBV15|TRBJ2-5
CATSMDSQETQYF
TGTGCCACCAGCATGGACAGCCAAGAGACCCAGTACTTC
>few|.|TRBV2|TRBJ1-5
CASSGTGKGNQPQHF
TGTGCCAGCAGTGGTACAGGGAAAGGCAATCAGCCCCAGCATTTT
>.|.|TRBV3-1/TRBV3-2|TRBJ2-6
CASSQDNSGANVLTF
TGTGCCAGCAGCCAAGACAACTCTGGGGCCAACGTCCTGACTTTC
>.|.|TRBV19|TRBJ1-2
CASCMTGDYGYTF
TGTGCCAGTTGTATGACAGGCGACTATGGCTACACCTTC
>.|.|TRBV6-5|TRBJ2-1
CASSAEGRDNEQFF
TGTGCCAGCAGCGCAGAGGGCAGGGACAATGAGCAGTTCTTC
>.|.|TRBV7-8|TRBJ1-1
CASSLGRTEENTEAFF
TGTGCCAGCAGCTTAGGGAGGACAGAAGAGAACACTGAAGCTTTCTTT
>.|TRBD1|TRBV3-1/TRBV3-2|TRBJ1-1
CASSSQDRGTEAFF
TGTGCCAGCAGCTCGCAGGACAGGGGCACTGAAGCTTTCTTT
>.|TRBD1|TRBV27|TRBJ2-7
CASCRDRSYEQYF
TGTGCCAGCTGCCGGGACAGGTCCTACGAGCAGTACTTC
>.|TRBD1|TRBV9|TRBJ2-1
CASSERGRDEQFF
TGTGCCAGCAGCGAGAGGGGGCGGGATGAGCAGTTCTTC
>.|.|TRBV10-3|TRBJ2-3
CAISESSSSTDTQYF
TGTGCCATCAGTGAGTCGAGTAGTTCTACAGATACGCAGTATTTT
>.|.|TRBV9|TRBJ2-7
CASSVAGAPEQYF
TGTGCCAGCAGCGTAGCAGGAGCCCCCGAGCAGTACTTC
>.|TRBD2|TRBV18|TRBJ2-5
CASSPYPAGDLQETQYF
TGTGCCAGCTCACCCTACCCAGCGGGGGACCTTCAAGAGACCCAGTACTTC
>.|.|TRBV3-1/TRBV3-2|TRBJ1-2
CASSRPGLNNYGYTF
TGTGCCAGCAGCCGGCCTGGACTAAATAACTATGGCTACACCTTC
>.|TRBD1|TRBV11-2|TRBJ2-7
CASSYRGQEQYF
TGTGCCAGCAGCTACAGGGGGCAGGAGCAGTACTTC
>.|TRBD1|TRBV27|TRBJ1-1
CASSLQGVTEAFF
TGTGCCAGCAGTTTACAGGGGGTCACTGAAGCTTTCTTT
>.|.|TRBV19|TRBJ2-3
CASSISGGTDTQYF
TGTGCCAGTAGTATATCGGGTGGCACAGATACGCAGTATTTT
>.|.|TRBV27|TRBJ2-7
CASSLDASYEQYF
TGTGCCAGCAGTTTAGACGCCTCCTACGAGCAGTACTTC
>.|.|TRBV5-1|TRBJ1-5
CASSLVPGVDQPQHF
TGCGCCAGCAGCTTGGTTCCAGGAGTTGATCAGCCCCAGCATTTT
>once|TRBD1|TRBV10-2|TRBJ1-5
CASSEQGGQPQHF
TGCGCCAGCAGTGAACAGGGGGGACAGCCCCAGCATTTT
>.|TRBD1|TRBV5-1|TRBJ1-1
CASSSLRDRGGSFEAFF
TGCGCCAGCAGCTCGCTCCGGGACAGGGGAGGGAGTTTTGAAGCTTTCTTT
>.|.|TRBV9|TRBJ2-3
CASSAPPGTDTQYF
TGTGCCAGCAGCGCCCCTCCGGGAACAGATACGCAGTATTTT
>.|.|TRBV12-5|TRBJ1-1
CASGPTDGGLHTEAFF
TGTGCTAGTGGTCCCACCGATGGGGGCCTGCACACTGAAGCTTTCTTT
>.|TRBD1|TRBV15|TRBJ1-1
CATSRGTDTEAFF
TGTGCCACCAGCCGTGGGACAGACACTGAAGCTTTCTTT
>.|.|TRBV4-1|TRBJ1-3
CASSQEGGNTIYF
TGCGCCAGCAGCCAAGAGGGTGGAAACACCATATATTTT
>.|.|TRBV18|TRBJ1-1
CASSPTGGGLTEAFF
TGTGCCAGCTCACCCACCGGAGGAGGGTTGACTGAAGCTTTCTTT
>.|.|TRBV10-3|TRBJ2-3
CAISHPTPDTQYF
TGTGCCATCAGCCATCCGACTCCCGATACGCAGTATTTT
>.|TRBD1|TRBV7-8|TRBJ1-5
CASSPLGGGGQPQHF
TGTGCCAGCAGCCCCCTGGGAGGGGGCGGTCAGCCCCAGCATTTT
>once|TRBD1|TRBV11-2|TRBJ1-6
CASSLWRDRDSPLHF
TGTGCCAGCAGCTTATGGCGGGACAGGGATTCACCCCTCCACTTT
>.|.|TRBV7-9|TRBJ1-2
CASSLRGEEGYTF
TGTGCCAGCAGCTTAAGGGGCGAGGAGGGCTACACCTTC
>.|TRBD1|TRBV6-6|TRBJ1-6
CASSSGTGLSPLHF
TGTGCCAGCAGCTCCGGGACAGGGTTGTCACCCCTCCACTTT
>.|.|TRBV12-3/TRBV12-4|TRBJ2-5
CASSLYTEETQYF
TGTGCCAGCAGTTTATATACGGAAGAGACCCAGTACTTC
>.|.|TRBV5-1|TRBJ2-7
CASRGTWEHEQYF
TGCGCCAGCAGGGGAACATGGGAGCACGAGCAGTACTTC